This T cell receptor (beta chain) was recovered during a study of graft-versus-host responses after intestinal transplantation. Germline CDR1 reads MGHRA; CDR2 reads YSYEKL. V lost 0 bases and J lost 1, with 14 bases in between. This CDR3 region has 17 residues. Libraries were prepared by immunoSEQ multiplex PCR; TCRdb keeps only in-frame clonotypes and omits some of them. The sample has roughly 100,000 clones, under 95% seen once. Remarks on this clone: Its matching antigen is unknown.

The sequence was obtained from a human donor who received an intestinal transplant. The chain has TRBV4-1 and TRBJ2-3; a weak D match, TRBD1 (5 bases). Sequencing used unstimulated CD8+ T cells sorted from spleen or lymph node cells, obtained before intestinal transplant. The CDR3 protein is CASSQEWPRAGTDTQYF. CDR3 nucleotides: TGCGCCAGCAGCCAAGAGTGGCCCAGGGCAGGCACAGATACGCAGTATTTT.